The sequence of this T cell receptor beta chain was determined in a study of blood T cell repertoires in COVID-19. Turning to the study itself: T cells, B-cell-depleted T cells, or PBMCs supplied cDNA or gDNA.

The V gene's germline CDR1 is SGHVS and CDR2 FQNEAQ. Trimming removed 0 bases from V and 13 bases from J; junction bases left unmatched: 5. This CDR3 is 13 amino acids long. Original processing methods: Counts of nucleated cells, estimated from reference gene primer amplification, were obtained. This table comes from immunoSEQ multiplex PCR, and its TCRdb copy is limited to in-frame clones, with some not included. That table is the source of V, J and clone size, and D and trimming were worked out from the DNA. The repertoire consists of just over 60,000 clones, with more than 65% occurring once and the leading ten covering over 20%.

The chain couples TRBV7-8 to TRBJ2-1; TRBD2 matches at 8 bases. The TCR comes from a woman aged 80 or over with active or convalescent COVID-19. The sequenced sample was peripheral blood. CDR3 bases: TGTGCCAGCAGCTTAGCGGAAGGACTAGCACAGTTCTTC. Translating gives CASSLAEGLAQFF.